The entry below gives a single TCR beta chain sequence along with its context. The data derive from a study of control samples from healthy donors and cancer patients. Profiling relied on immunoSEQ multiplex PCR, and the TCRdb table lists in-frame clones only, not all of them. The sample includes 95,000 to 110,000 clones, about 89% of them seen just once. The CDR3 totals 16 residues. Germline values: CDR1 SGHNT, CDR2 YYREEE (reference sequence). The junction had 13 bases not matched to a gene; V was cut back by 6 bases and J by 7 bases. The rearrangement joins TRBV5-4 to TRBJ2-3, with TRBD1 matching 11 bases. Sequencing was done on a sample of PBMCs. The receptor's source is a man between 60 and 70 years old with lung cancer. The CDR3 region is CASTVDPGQGAHTQYF. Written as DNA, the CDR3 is TGTGCCAGCACCGTCGATCCTGGACAGGGGGCACATACGCAGTATTTT.